These 29 T cell receptor beta chains came from one sample sequenced in a study of blood T cell repertoires in COVID-19. The data were produced by immunoSEQ multiplex PCR, yet TCRdb's version contains in-frame clones alone and is incomplete. The data show about 88,000 clones, with roughly 90% seen just once and 2.9% held by the top ten. The source material was peripheral blood. These receptors were obtained from a woman older than 75 with acute or convalescent COVID-19.

The V call is TRBV5-1, the J call TRBJ1-1; 8 bases map to TRBD1. The CDR3 extends over 15 amino acids. Germline V gene lookup returns CDR1 SGHRS and CDR2 YFSETQ. The J segment lost 0 bases and the V segment lost 4 bases, leaving 5 bases of the junction unmatched. CDR3 region: CASSNGQGMNTEAFF. The CDR3 bases are TGCGCCAGCAGCAATGGACAGGGAATGAACACTGAAGCTTTCTTT.

The genes are TRBV29-1 and TRBJ1-1; 10 bases line up with TRBD1. CDR1 and CDR2 (germline): SQVTM, ANQGSEA. The CDR3 extends over 14 amino acids. The ends lost 3 bases at V and 8 bases at J; junction bases unmatched: 9. Written as DNA, the CDR3 is TGCAGCGTTGATCCTCCGGGACAGGGGAGGGAAGCTTTCTTT. Encoded protein: CSVDPPGQGREAFF.

This clone was observed a single time. The chain couples TRBV12-5 to TRBJ2-1; TRBD2 is a possible D gene (5 bases). The CDR3 is made up of 15 amino acids. Germline assignment: CDR1 LGHNT and CDR2 FRNRAP. V lost 3 bases and J 1 base, leaving 10 bases between the germline ends. DNA of the CDR3: TGTGCTAGTGGTTTAGGGAGCGGTTCCTACAATGAGCAGTTCTTC. Translation: CASGLGSGSYNEQFF.

The sample holds one count of this clone. The chain combines TRBV28 with TRBJ2-2, with 11 bases matching TRBD2. Germline trimming cut 6 bases from V and 6 bases from J; bases unmatched to any gene: 9. This CDR3 has 16 residues. Germline V gene sequence: CDR1 MDHEN, CDR2 SYDVKM. The CDR3 coding sequence is TGTGCCAGCAGCTCATCACTAGCGGGAGCGTCCGGGGAGCTGTTTTTT. This encodes CASSSSLAGASGELFF.

The CDR3 reads CASSLHSGKETQYF. In DNA, the CDR3 is TGTGCCAGCAGTTTGCATAGCGGGAAAGAGACCCAGTACTTC. V gene TRBV7-2 combines with J gene TRBJ2-5; 8 nucleotides agree with TRBD2. The germline V gene has CDR1 SGHTA and CDR2 FQGNSA. There are 14 residues in the CDR3. The ends lost 6 bases at V and 3 bases at J; junction bases unmatched: 6.

This chain links TRBV5-4 with TRBJ2-3; 8 positions agree with TRBD2. CDR3 length: 16 amino acids. The V segment lost 3 bases and the J segment 5 bases; nucleotides outside the gene matches: 11. Germline CDR1 SGHNT, CDR2 YYREEE (reference sequence). CDR3 amino acids: CASSSKLSGTGDTQYF. The CDR3 nucleotides read TGTGCCAGCAGCTCTAAGCTTAGCGGGACGGGAGATACGCAGTATTTT.

This chain links TRBV30 with TRBJ2-1; D is perhaps TRBD2 (5 bases). The CDR3 covers 11 residues. Germline V lookup: CDR1 GTSNPN, CDR2 SVGIG (reference sequence). The ends were cut back, 1 base at V and 7 bases at J, with 5 bases in the middle. CDR3 sequence reads: CAWSGENEQFF. The CDR3 DNA is TGTGCCTGGAGTGGGGAGAATGAGCAGTTCTTC.

The V call is TRBV6-5, the J call TRBJ2-5; 7 nucleotides align to TRBD2. Germline V gene lookup returns CDR1 MNHEY and CDR2 SVGAGI. CDR3 length: 13 residues. Trimming removed 7 bases from V and 5 bases from J; junction bases left unmatched: 7. The CDR3 DNA follows: TGTGCCAGCAACCCAGCGGGGTTGGAGACCCAGTACTTC. This gives the protein CASNPAGLETQYF.

CDR3 nucleotides: TGTGCCAGCAGCTTATTGGGGCAGGGAAGTGGTTATAGCAATCAGCCCCAGCATTTT. Amino acid sequence: CASSLLGQGSGYSNQPQHF. The rearrangement links TRBV7-2 to TRBJ1-5; perhaps TRBD1 as D (5 bases). Trimming left V 2 bases short and J 0 bases short, with 20 bases between. Germline loops: CDR1 SGHTA, CDR2 FQGNSA. This CDR3 has 19 residues. Looking up the rest from reference TRBV7-2 and TRBJ1-5 gives the full variable domain: GAGVSQSPSNKVTEKGKDVELRCDPISGHTALYWYRQSLGQGLEFLIYFQGNSAPDKSGLPSDRFSAERTGGSVSTLTIQRTQQEDSAVYLCASSLLGQGSGYSNQPQHFGDGTRLSIL.

The chain joins TRBV5-1 to TRBJ2-4; D gene uncertain. Germline CDR1 and CDR2: SGHRS and YFSETQ. This CDR3 comprises 16 residues. Trimming shortened V by 5 bases and J by 9 bases, and 24 bases separated the two germline ends. The CDR3 is CASSPAKAAIDGIQYF. The DNA for the CDR3 is TGCGCCAGCAGTCCCGCGAAGGCGGCGATAGACGGCATTCAGTACTTC. Filled out from reference TRBV5-1 and TRBJ2-4, the complete variable domain reads KAGVTQTPRYLIKTRGQQVTLSCSPISGHRSVSWYQQTPGQGLQFLFEYFSETQRNKGNFPGRFSGRQFSNSRSEMNVSTLELGDSALYLCASSPAKAAIDGIQYFGAGTRLSVL.

This chain links TRBV7-3 with TRBJ2-5; 13 bases are shared with TRBD2. The CDR3 extends over 15 amino acids. V gave up 5 bases and J gave up 4 bases; unmatched junction bases: 4. Germline assignment: CDR1 SGHTA and CDR2 FQGTGA. Here the CDR3 DNA reads TGTGCCAGCAGCACTAGCGGGGGGGCCTTAGAGACCCAGTACTTC. This sequence encodes CASSTSGGALETQYF.

This chain joins TRBV24-1 and TRBJ2-7, with 11 bases that match TRBD2. The germline V gene has CDR1 KGHDR and CDR2 SFDVKD. CDR3 size: 16 residues. J was trimmed by 3 bases and V by 3 bases; bases with no gene match: 6. The CDR3 DNA follows: TGTGCCACCAGTGATCTCACTAGCGGGGGTTTCTACGAGCAGTACTTC. This codes for CATSDLTSGGFYEQYF.

The gene calls are TRBV3-1 (or the pseudogene TRBV3-2) and TRBJ2-3, with D possibly being TRBD1 (5 bases). Trimming took off 5 bases at V and 2 bases at J, with 11 bases between the two ends. The V gene's germline CDR1 is LGHDT and CDR2 YNNKEL (reference sequence). The CDR3 sequence is 14 residues long. The CDR3 nucleotides are TGTGCCAGCAGCTCGAAGACAGCCACAGATACGCAGTATTTT. Translating it yields CASSSKTATDTQYF.

The chain joins TRBV2 to TRBJ1-1; the match to TRBD1 covers 10 bases. The V gene end was trimmed by 7 bases and the J gene end by 4 bases; junction bases not matched to a gene: 6. The CDR3 has 14 amino acids. CDR1 and CDR2 from the germline V gene are SNHLY and FYNNEI. The CDR3 DNA is TGTGCCAGCACTGACAGGGGGCGGGGCACTGAAGCTTTCTTT. Residues: CASTDRGRGTEAFF.

The rearrangement uses TRBV29-1 and TRBJ2-3; 11 bases agree with TRBD2. CDR1 is SQVTM and CDR2 is ANQGSEA in the germline V gene. This CDR3 region has 16 residues. With V trimmed by 4 bases and J by 3 bases, 9 bases remained unmatched. CDR3 in amino acids: CSVVAASGRMTDTQYF. The DNA of the CDR3 is TGCAGCGTTGTAGCGGCTAGCGGGAGGATGACAGATACGCAGTATTTT.

The chain combines TRBV18 with TRBJ2-1; 7 bases are shared with TRBD2. The CDR3 totals 16 residues. Germline CDR1 is KGHSH and CDR2 is LQKENI. The J segment lost 7 bases and the V segment lost 4 bases, leaving 13 bases of the junction unmatched. Here the CDR3 reads CASSLSRAGRGNEQFF. CDR3 nucleotides: TGTGCCAGCTCACTCTCCCGGGCGGGGCGGGGGAATGAGCAGTTCTTC.

This sequence joins TRBV12-3 or TRBV12-4 and TRBJ2-7; D is ambiguous. Deletions cut 4 bases from V and 4 bases from J, with 5 bases between. The CDR3 is 11 residues long. CDR3 loop: CASSSAYEQYF. The DNA of the CDR3 is TGTGCCAGCAGTTCTGCGTACGAGCAGTACTTC.

The chain uses TRBV5-1 and TRBJ2-7; 10 nucleotides match TRBD1. Germline V lookup: CDR1 SGHRS, CDR2 YFSETQ. V trimming: 4 bases; J trimming: 1 base; junction bases outside the gene matches: 8. The CDR3 contains 16 residues. CDR3 in DNA: TGCGCCAGCAGCCCTGTACCGGGACAGGGGTCCTACGAGCAGTACTTC. Its translation is CASSPVPGQGSYEQYF.

J is TRBJ1-2 and V is TRBV7-2, with D unresolved. Germline loops: CDR1 SGHTA, CDR2 FQGNSA. V shed 1 base and J shed 2 bases, with 14 bases lying between them. This CDR3 comprises 16 residues. The CDR3 loop is CASSLVTTPDNYGYTF. The CDR3 nucleotides read TGTGCCAGCAGCTTAGTGACAACTCCAGACAACTATGGCTACACCTTC.

The chain combines TRBV20-1 with TRBJ2-1; D gene ambiguous. This CDR3 is 13 amino acids long. Per the germline V gene, CDR1 is DFQATT and CDR2 is SNEGSKA (reference sequence). V lost 3 bases, J lost 8 bases, and 14 bases lay in between. CDR3 protein: CSASMAGLDEQFF. The CDR3 nucleotides read TGCAGTGCTAGTATGGCAGGTCTTGATGAGCAGTTCTTC.

This rearrangement joins TRBV9 to TRBJ2-5; maybe TRBD2 (5 bases). The V and J ends lost 0 bases and 2 bases respectively, with 17 bases between them. Germline V lookup: CDR1 SGDLS, CDR2 YYNGEE. The CDR3 spans 17 residues. The CDR3 sequence is CASSVGAGGTGQETQYF. The CDR3, as DNA: TGTGCCAGCAGCGTAGGGGCGGGCGGCACCGGGCAAGAGACCCAGTACTTC.

This chain connects TRBV13 to TRBJ1-1, with D uncertain. Germline CDR1 PRHDT, CDR2 FYEKMQ (reference sequence). CDR3 length equals 14 residues. V was pared by 0 bases and J by 5 bases, with 10 bases between. The CDR3 sequence is CASSLGELWTEAFF. CDR3 coding DNA: TGTGCCAGCAGCTTAGGTGAACTTTGGACTGAAGCTTTCTTT.

The chain couples TRBV5-1 to TRBJ2-3; TRBD2 might be the D (6 bases). The CDR3 contains 14 residues. Trimming removed 1 base from V and 5 bases from J, with 11 bases in between. Germline loops: CDR1 SGHRS, CDR2 YFSETQ. The CDR3: CASSLMGLEDTQYF. The CDR3 coding sequence is TGCGCCAGCAGCTTGATGGGACTGGAAGATACGCAGTATTTT.

The rearrangement links TRBV6-2 or TRBV6-3 to TRBJ2-7, with TRBD1 matching 9 bases. Germline V gene data show CDR1 as MNHEY and CDR2 as SVGEGT. V was pared by 2 bases and J by 3 bases, with 14 bases of the junction left unmatched. The length of the CDR3 is 18 residues. The chain's CDR3 is CASSYIGTGKLLVYEQYF. The DNA for the CDR3 is TGTGCCAGCAGTTACATCGGGACAGGGAAGCTTCTTGTCTACGAGCAGTACTTC.

The chain carries TRBV27 and TRBJ2-3; 10 positions match TRBD2. V lost 5 bases to trimming and J lost 2 bases; unmatched junction nucleotides: 7. The CDR3 has 16 amino acids. Germline V CDR1 and CDR2: MNHEY, SMNVEV (reference sequence). The chain's CDR3 is CASSRYGLADTDTQYF. In nucleotides, the CDR3 is TGTGCCAGCAGTCGCTACGGACTAGCGGACACAGATACGCAGTATTTT.

Here the CDR3 reads CASSPPGGLATDTQYF. Written as DNA, the CDR3 is TGTGCCAGCAGCCCGCCGGGAGGACTAGCCACAGATACGCAGTATTTT. The rearrangement joins TRBV7-9 to TRBJ2-3, with 8 bases fitting TRBD2. The CDR3 is 16 residues long. The junction had 9 bases not matched to a gene; V was cut back by 5 bases and J by 2 bases. Germline lookup yields CDR1 SEHNR and CDR2 FQNEAQ (reference sequence).

V is TRBV9 and J is TRBJ2-2; 14 nucleotides align to TRBD2. The germline CDR1 and CDR2 sequences are SGDLS and YYNGEE. J gave up 4 bases and V 4 bases, and 18 bases lay outside the gene matches. This CDR3 has 21 residues. CDR3 protein: CASSLGLAGGPSISITGELFF. CDR3 DNA: TGTGCCAGCAGCCTAGGACTAGCGGGGGGACCTTCCATATCAATCACCGGGGAGCTGTTTTTT.

The chain links TRBV3-1 (or the pseudogene TRBV3-2) to TRBJ1-6; weak D call: TRBD1 (6 bases). CDR3 length: 14 amino acids. The V and J ends lost 1 base and 6 bases respectively, with 7 bases between them. Germline V CDR1 and CDR2: LGHDT, YNNKEL (reference sequence). The CDR3 DNA reads as TGTGCCAGCAGCCAAGGGACAGTTAATTCACCCCTCCACTTT. It encodes CASSQGTVNSPLHF.

The CDR3 DNA reads as TGCGCCAGCAGCTTGTGGGTTAGCGGGAGCGAAGATACGCAGTATTTT. Protein: CASSLWVSGSEDTQYF. The chain recombines TRBV5-1 with TRBJ2-3; 9 bases align to TRBD2. The CDR3 length is 16 residues. Per germline, CDR1 SGHRS and CDR2 YFSETQ. V dropped 1 base and J dropped 5; count of bases not matched to a gene: 8.